This passage covers 26 T cell receptor beta chains from one sample sequenced in a study of shared T cell receptors in the human thymus. Clones were read by immunoSEQ multiplex PCR, and TCRdb kept only the in-frame ones, dropping some. The sample carries around 730,000 clones, 70% to 90% recorded once. The data also belong to a second study, concerning human thymus T cells.

The sequenced sample consisted of thymocytes. Source of these receptors: a girl under three years old with a congenital heart defect.

The chain couples TRBV19 to TRBJ1-1; 8 bases are a match to TRBD1. Germline lookup yields CDR1 LNHDA and CDR2 SQIVND (reference sequence). The CDR3 length is 13 residues. V was pared by 9 bases and J by 8 bases, with 11 bases of the junction left unmatched. The CDR3 region has the DNA TGTGCCAGCACGCAGACAGGGGTAGGAGAAGCTTTCTTT. This translates into CASTQTGVGEAFF.

This chain joins TRBV15 and TRBJ2-7; a possible D gene is TRBD1 (5 bases). Deletions cut 0 bases from V and 7 bases from J, with 10 bases between. This CDR3 has 13 residues. The germline V gene has CDR1 LNHNV and CDR2 YYDKDF (reference sequence). The chain's CDR3 is CATSRDKTVEQYF. CDR3 DNA sequence: TGTGCCACCAGCAGAGATAAGACAGTAGAGCAGTACTTC.

V and J are TRBV2 and TRBJ2-4, with TRBD1 matching 11 bases. CDR1 is SNHLY, CDR2 FYNNEI, per germline. V gave up 0 bases and J gave up 0 bases; unmatched junction bases: 7. The CDR3 runs 19 residues. CDR3 sequence (DNA): TGTGCCAGCAGTGAAGCGGGGGACAGGGGGAACCTAGCCAAAAACATTCAGTACTTC. As protein: CASSEAGDRGNLAKNIQYF.

This chain connects TRBV10-1 to TRBJ1-1; tentative D call: TRBD1 (6 bases). The CDR3 spans 15 residues. Deletions cut 0 bases from V and 11 bases from J, with 19 bases between. Germline V lookup: CDR1 WNHNN, CDR2 SYGVQD (reference sequence). Written as DNA, the CDR3 is TGCGCCAGCAGTGAGTCTGGGGGCACCGCTCGGTTCGCTTTCTTT. This encodes CASSESGGTARFAFF.

The chain carries TRBV25-1 and TRBJ2-5, with TRBD1 matching over 8 bases. Germline lookup yields CDR1 MGHDK and CDR2 SYGVNS. Trimming cost V 3 bases and J 5 bases; bases outside gene matches: 8. The CDR3 is 15 amino acids. The CDR3 bases are TGTGCCAGCAGTGAGGGAGACAGGGGTCGGGAGACCCAGTACTTC. Its protein product is CASSEGDRGRETQYF.

About this clone itself: One junction end does not reproduce the germline sequence, and a read error may be involved. The gene calls are TRBV2 and TRBJ1-5; maybe TRBD1 (6 bases). Germline lookup yields CDR1 SNHLY and CDR2 FYNNEI. The CDR3 extends over 17 amino acids. CDR3 bases: TGTGCCAGCAGGGAAGCTACACAGGGATATAGCAATCAGCCCCAGCATTTT. Its protein is CASREATQGYSNQPQHF.

This chain joins TRBV5-1 and TRBJ2-7, with D maybe TRBD1 (5 bases). Germline CDR1 is SGHRS and CDR2 is YFSETQ. The V end was cut by 0 bases, the J end by 0 bases, with 13 bases between. The CDR3 extends over 16 amino acids. As DNA, the CDR3 is TGCGCCAGCAGCTTGGCCCGACAGCCCGACTCCTACGAGCAGTACTTC. Its protein is CASSLARQPDSYEQYF. The whole variable domain, remainder taken from reference TRBV5-1 and TRBJ2-7, is KAGVTQTPRYLIKTRGQQVTLSCSPISGHRSVSWYQQTPGQGLQFLFEYFSETQRNKGNFPGRFSGRQFSNSRSEMNVSTLELGDSALYLCASSLARQPDSYEQYFGPGTRLTVT.

This clone was recorded only once. The J gene is TRBJ1-6, the V gene TRBV19; tentative D call: TRBD1 (5 bases). Germline CDR1 and CDR2: LNHDA and SQIVND (reference sequence). The V and J ends lost 8 bases and 7 bases respectively, with 15 bases between them. The CDR3 is made up of 14 amino acids. The CDR3 loop is CASDSSVPNSPLHF. The CDR3 bases are TGTGCCAGTGACAGCAGTGTTCCAAATTCACCCCTCCACTTT.

The V call is TRBV28, the J call TRBJ1-4; 7 bases are shared with TRBD1. Germline CDR1 is MDHEN and CDR2 is SYDVKM. V shed 6 bases, J shed 8 bases, and the junction held 18 bases outside the gene matches. The CDR3 sequence is 17 residues long. The CDR3, as DNA: TGTGCCAGCAGGGAAAGGGGCGGGCGTCAAGGGGGCGAAAAACTGTTTTTT. This codes for CASRERGGRQGGEKLFF. Looking up the rest from reference TRBV28 and TRBJ1-4 gives the full variable domain: DVKVTQSSRYLVKRTGEKVFLECVQDMDHENMFWYRQDPGLGLRLIYFSYDVKMKEKGDIPEGYSVSREKKERFSLILESASTNQTSMYLCASRERGGRQGGEKLFFGSGTQLSVL.

The chain employs TRBV5-1 and TRBJ2-2; 8 bases map to TRBD2. The CDR3 loop spans 16 amino acids. J lost 4 bases, V lost 1 base, and 6 bases had no gene match. CDR1 is SGHRS, CDR2 YFSETQ, per germline. The CDR3 region is CASSLPSGRPTGELFF. For the CDR3, the DNA is TGCGCCAGCAGCTTGCCCAGCGGGAGACCCACCGGGGAGCTGTTTTTT.

The chain carries TRBV2 and TRBJ1-6; D is undetermined. The CDR3 is 14 residues long. Germline-derived CDR1 and CDR2 are SNHLY and FYNNEI. Between the trimmed V and J ends, which lost 7 bases and 7 bases, there was a span of 14 bases. CDR3 in DNA: TGTGCCAGCATCCCAACAGACCCCAATTCACCCCTCCACTTT. Its translation: CASIPTDPNSPLHF.

This chain joins TRBV7-6 and TRBJ2-5; D possibly corresponds to TRBD1 (6 bases). The CDR3 has 16 residues. With 5 bases removed from V and 1 base from J, the gap between germline ends came to 17 bases. Germline lookup yields CDR1 SGHVS and CDR2 FNYEAQ. CDR3 loop: CASSTLHRAGQETQYF. CDR3 nucleotides: TGTGCCAGCAGCACACTTCACAGGGCCGGCCAAGAGACCCAGTACTTC.

The chain uses TRBV5-8 and TRBJ2-1; 9 nucleotides match TRBD1. This CDR3 spans 16 amino acids. The trim removed 0 bases at V and 5 bases at J, leaving 6 bases unmatched. Germline V lookup: CDR1 SGHTS, CDR2 YDEGEE. The CDR3 reads CASSLAGTGRDNEQFF. CDR3 DNA: TGTGCCAGCAGCTTGGCAGGGACAGGGCGGGACAATGAGCAGTTCTTC.

The V call is TRBV2, the J call TRBJ2-7, with no clear D. Trimming left V 4 bases short and J 3 bases short, with 19 bases between. The CDR3 spans 16 residues. Germline CDR1 reads SNHLY; CDR2 reads FYNNEI. CDR3 residues: CASSGACLWMVYEQYF. As DNA, the CDR3 is TGTGCCAGCAGTGGGGCTTGCCTCTGGATGGTCTACGAGCAGTACTTC.

The CDR3 sequence is CAWRKKGQPTYEQYF. The CDR3 nucleotides read TGTGCCTGGCGAAAAAAAGGACAGCCGACCTACGAGCAGTACTTC. This chain uses TRBV30 with TRBJ2-7, with D possibly matching TRBD1 (6 bases). This CDR3 region has 15 residues. V lost 5 bases, J lost 2 bases, and 19 bases lay in between. Germline CDR1 is GTSNPN and CDR2 is SVGIG (reference sequence).

Note on this clone: Other DNA sequences within the sample encode an identical CDR3. The chain joins TRBV28 to TRBJ1-5; weak D call: TRBD1 (6 bases). V shed 7 bases and J shed 4 bases, with 8 bases lying between them. CDR3 length equals 12 residues. CDR1 MDHEN and CDR2 SYDVKM come from the germline V gene. This chain's CDR3 is CASNQGNQPQHF. DNA for the CDR3: TGTGCCAGCAATCAGGGGAATCAGCCCCAGCATTTT. Based on the CDR3 plus reference TRBV28 and TRBJ1-5, the full variable domain is DVKVTQSSRYLVKRTGEKVFLECVQDMDHENMFWYRQDPGLGLRLIYFSYDVKMKEKGDIPEGYSVSREKKERFSLILESASTNQTSMYLCASNQGNQPQHFGDGTRLSIL.

The chain carries TRBV5-6 and TRBJ2-7; possibly TRBD1 for D (6 bases). Germline loops: CDR1 SGHDT, CDR2 YYEEEE. V was cut by 3 bases and J by 4 bases, with 20 bases left in between. The CDR3 runs 16 residues. Written as DNA, the CDR3 is TGTGCCAGCAGCTGGCCTACGGGACACCGAGAATACGAGCAGTACTTC. Amino acid sequence: CASSWPTGHREYEQYF.

This clone was seen only once. Other DNA sequences in this sample translate to the same CDR3. This sequence joins TRBV27 and TRBJ1-2, with D perhaps matching TRBD1 (5 bases). Per the germline V gene, CDR1 is MNHEY and CDR2 is SMNVEV (reference sequence). V lost 3 bases, J lost 6 bases, and 11 bases lay in between. The CDR3 runs 13 residues. The CDR3 reads CASSLGQGNGYTF. The CDR3 coding sequence is TGTGCCAGCAGTTTGGGGCAGGGTAATGGCTACACCTTC.

This chain uses TRBV6-5 with TRBJ1-2; 9 bases fit TRBD1. The V and J ends lost 0 bases and 4 bases, in that order; junction bases with no gene match: 6. Germline V lookup: CDR1 MNHEY, CDR2 SVGAGI. This CDR3 contains 16 residues. CDR3 nucleotide sequence: TGTGCCAGCAGTTACTCACGGCCGACAGGGGGCTATGGCTACACCTTC. Protein sequence: CASSYSRPTGGYGYTF.

The chain is built from TRBV2 and TRBJ1-2; D is perhaps TRBD1 (5 bases). CDR1 SNHLY and CDR2 FYNNEI come from the germline V gene. This CDR3 spans 12 amino acids. With 4 bases removed from V and 6 bases from J, the gap between germline ends came to 9 bases. This chain's CDR3 is CASSVVRDGYTF. Here the CDR3 DNA reads TGTGCCAGCAGTGTTGTCAGGGATGGCTACACCTTC.

The chain joins TRBV5-1 to TRBJ1-1, with 7 bases fitting TRBD1. V shed 3 bases and J 3 bases; nucleotides not matched to a gene: 8. Germline V gives CDR1 SGHRS, CDR2 YFSETQ. The CDR3 is 15 amino acids. CDR3 in DNA: TGCGCCAGCAGCTCGGGGACAGACCTATACACTGAAGCTTTCTTT. It codes for CASSSGTDLYTEAFF.

This clone was seen a few times. The chain employs TRBV25-1 and TRBJ1-5; D is unresolved. CDR1 and CDR2 from the germline V gene are MGHDK and SYGVNS. This CDR3 has 13 amino acids. V lost 1 base to trimming and J lost 2 bases, with 3 bases between them. CDR3 nucleotide sequence: TGTGCCAGCAGTGAATCGGGCAATCAGCCCCAGCATTTT. Its translation is CASSESGNQPQHF.

The rearrangement links TRBV6-6 to TRBJ1-6, with D possibly matching TRBD1 (5 bases). The ends were cut back, 7 bases at V and 7 bases at J, with 14 bases in the middle. Germline loops: CDR1 MNHNY, CDR2 SVGAGI (reference sequence). This CDR3 contains 14 residues. CDR3 sequence (DNA): TGTGCCAGCACCTCGGGGGTTGTCAATTCACCCCTCCACTTT. Encoded protein: CASTSGVVNSPLHF.

V gene TRBV27 combines with J gene TRBJ1-5; D remains unclear. Germline CDR1 reads MNHEY; CDR2 reads SMNVEV (reference sequence). The CDR3 runs 12 residues. V was cut by 5 bases and J by 6 bases, with 8 bases left in between. The CDR3 sequence: CASSRGGQPQHF. The CDR3 DNA reads as TGTGCCAGCAGTCGAGGTGGTCAGCCCCAGCATTTT.

The chain carries TRBV12-5 and TRBJ2-3; a weak D match, TRBD1 (6 bases). The CDR3 extends over 16 amino acids. Germline CDR1 reads LGHNT; CDR2 reads FRNRAP. Trimming removed 1 base from V and 8 bases from J, with 19 bases in between. CDR3 residues: CASGLDRDRSIGTQYF. The DNA of the CDR3 is TGTGCTAGTGGTTTGGACAGGGATAGGTCTATAGGTACGCAGTATTTT.

The chain couples TRBV11-1 to TRBJ1-6; D is perhaps TRBD1 (5 bases). V lost 5 bases to trimming and J lost 8 bases, with 16 bases between them. Germline CDR1 SGHAT, CDR2 FQDESV (reference sequence). This CDR3 is 15 amino acids long. The CDR3 bases are TGTGCCAGCAGCCGAACCTTGGGGCAATATTCACCCCTCCACTTT. It translates to CASSRTLGQYSPLHF.